The clone carrying this T cell receptor (beta chain) was picked up many times. This entry comes from a study of T cells in Graves' hyperthyroidism and ophthalmopathy. Amplification targeted TCR beta CDR3 regions from RNA transcripts. First-round RT-PCR with HTBI primers amplified the TCR CDR3 region. TCRdb itself ran the multiplex PCR reads through MiXCR, one entry per CDR3 protein. This sample has about 560,000 distinct CDR3 sequences, with less than 20% found just once. The receptor's source is a young woman with Graves' hyperthyroidism. The material sequenced was blood.

In nucleotides, the CDR3 is TGTGCCAGCAGCCAAGATATGGACAGGGAAGCTTTCTTT. Its translation is CASSQDMDREAFF. J is TRBJ1-1 and V is TRBV3-1, with 7 positions matching TRBD1. Per the germline V gene, CDR1 is LGHDT and CDR2 is YNNKEL (reference sequence). The J segment lost 8 bases and the V segment lost 0 bases, leaving 3 bases of the junction unmatched. The CDR3 covers 13 residues. The full variable domain, completed using reference TRBV3-1 and TRBJ1-1, is DTAVSQTPKYLVTQMGNDKSIKCEQNLGHDTMYWYKQDSKKFLKIMFSYNNKELIINETVPNRFSPKSPDKAHLNLHINSLELGDSAVYFCASSQDMDREAFFGQGTRLTVV.